These 26 T cell receptor beta chains originate from one sample sequenced in a study of T cells in Graves' hyperthyroidism and ophthalmopathy. Authors of the study amplified TCR beta CDR3 regions from RNA transcripts. The TCR CDR3 first-round RT-PCR relied on the HTBI primer set. MiXCR, applied by TCRdb to the multiplex PCR reads, yields one record per CDR3 protein. Among approximately 500,000 distinct CDR3 sequences, around 42% were seen once, and the ten largest hold approximately 7.5%. Sequencing was carried out using peripheral blood or thyroid tissue (not recorded which). The receptors here all came from a woman aged 18-30 years with Graves' hyperthyroidism.

This clonotype was picked up a small number of times. This chain links TRBV7-6 with TRBJ2-7, with 7 bases that match TRBD2. The CDR3 contains 16 residues. With 1 base clipped from V and 4 bases from J, the junction kept 10 bases outside the gene matches. Germline CDR1 is SGHVS and CDR2 is FNYEAQ. DNA of the CDR3: TGTGCCAGCAGCTTAGGCTCTAGCGGAGGGGATTACGAGCAGTACTTC. Protein sequence: CASSLGSSGGDYEQYF.

The sample holds many counts of this clonotype. The chain couples TRBV5-5 to TRBJ2-7; D uncertain. The CDR3 is 13 residues long. Germline CDR1 is SGHKS and CDR2 is YYEKEE (reference sequence). V was pared by 0 bases and J by 3 bases, with 7 bases between. CDR3 region: CASSLAGYYEQYF. For the CDR3, the DNA is TGTGCCAGCAGCTTGGCCGGGTACTACGAGCAGTACTTC.

The chain recombines TRBV7-9 with TRBJ2-7; 7 nucleotides align to TRBD1. The CDR3 extends over 14 amino acids. Germline V gene sequence: CDR1 SEHNR, CDR2 FQNEAQ (reference sequence). V was clipped by 11 bases and J by 3 bases; unmatched bases: 13. The CDR3 reads CAWSLQGISYEQYF. The CDR3 region has the DNA TGTGCCTGGAGTCTACAGGGGATAAGCTACGAGCAGTACTTC. Full variable domain (outside the CDR3, taken from reference TRBV7-9 and TRBJ2-7): DTGVSQNPRHKITKRGQNVTFRCDPISEHNRLYWYRQTLGQGPEFLTYFQNEAQLEKSRLLSDRFSAERPKGSFSTLEIQRTEQGDSAMYLCAWSLQGISYEQYFGPGTRLTVT.

This clonotype was found many times. The chain has TRBV5-1 and TRBJ2-7; 7 bases map to TRBD1. CDR1 is SGHRS, CDR2 YFSETQ, per germline. This CDR3 is 15 amino acids long. Trimming removed 4 bases from V and 0 bases from J; junction bases left unmatched: 7. This CDR3 reads CASSVAGTDSYEQYF. The CDR3 region has the DNA TGCGCCAGCAGCGTAGCCGGGACAGACTCCTACGAGCAGTACTTC.

This rearrangement joins TRBV2 to TRBJ2-7; TRBD2 agrees at 12 bases. With V trimmed by 6 bases and J by 2 bases, 5 bases remained unmatched. In germline, CDR1 is SNHLY, CDR2 FYNNEI. CDR3 size: 15 residues. The CDR3 DNA is TGTGCCAGCAGCGAGACTAGCGGGAGCCCCTACGAGCAGTACTTC. It specifies CASSETSGSPYEQYF.

DNA of the CDR3: TGCAGTGCTAGAGATACATCCCAAGGGGGAGTCTACTCCTACGAGCAGTACTTC. Encoded protein: CSARDTSQGGVYSYEQYF. The V call is TRBV20-1, the J call TRBJ2-7; D might be TRBD1 (6 bases). The germline gives CDR1 DFQATT, CDR2 SNEGSKA (reference sequence). Trimming removed 0 bases from V and 0 bases from J, with 21 bases in between. The length of the CDR3 is 18 residues.

This clonotype was counted at least ten times. The chain joins TRBV20-1 to TRBJ1-2; D call uncertain. The CDR3 runs to 12 residues. V dropped 6 bases and J dropped 2 bases, with 10 bases sitting between them. CDR1 is DFQATT and CDR2 is SNEGSKA in the germline V gene (reference sequence). The CDR3: CSAIDGNYGYTF. CDR3 in DNA: TGCAGTGCCATAGACGGGAACTATGGCTACACCTTC.

This clonotype was counted ten times or more. V usage is TRBV12-3 or TRBV12-4 and J usage is TRBJ1-4; a possible D gene is TRBD1 (5 bases). This CDR3 has 14 amino acids. Between the trimmed V and J ends, which lost 8 bases and 4 bases, there was a span of 14 bases. DNA of the CDR3: TGTGCCAGCGGGACCGGGACTTATAATGAAAAACTGTTTTTT. The encoded protein is CASGTGTYNEKLFF.

For this clonotype: Relative to the germline gene, one junction end is altered; a read error may explain this. This chain uses TRBV7-9 with TRBJ1-2; the D gene is possibly TRBD1 (6 bases). Per the germline V gene, CDR1 is SEHNR and CDR2 is FQNEAQ (reference sequence). The CDR3 loop spans 15 amino acids. The CDR3 protein is CASSFAGARDYDYTF. The CDR3 coding sequence is TGTGCCAGCAGCTTTGCAGGGGCCAGGGACTATGACTACACCTTC.

A remark on this clonotype: A clone one base away is much larger, so this may be a read error. In this CDR3 the conserved last residue, phenylalanine or tryptophan, is missing, so a read error is likely. The DNA for the CDR3 is TGTGCCAGCAGCTTATTTGGGCGGGGTCCCTACGAGCAGTACCTC. Protein: CASSLFGRGPYEQYL. This chain links TRBV7-9 with TRBJ2-7; the D gene is possibly TRBD2 (6 bases). The CDR3 covers 15 residues. Germline CDR1 reads SEHNR; CDR2 reads FQNEAQ (reference sequence). V was pared by 2 bases and J by 2 bases, with 13 bases between.

This clonotype turned up a few times. The rearrangement uses TRBV7-6 and TRBJ1-2; D unresolved. The length of the CDR3 is 15 residues. From germline, CDR1 is SGHVS and CDR2 FNYEAQ. Trimming shortened V by 6 bases and J by 6 bases, and 20 bases separated the two germline ends. The chain's CDR3 is CASSHGGPGRDGYTF. The CDR3 region has the DNA TGTGCCAGCAGTCATGGCGGCCCGGGGAGGGATGGCTACACCTTC.

This clonotype showed up many times. This sequence joins TRBV29-1 and TRBJ1-1; TRBD1 matches at 7 bases. Germline V gene sequence: CDR1 SQVTM, CDR2 ANQGSEA. The trim removed 5 bases at V and 3 bases at J, leaving 6 bases unmatched. The CDR3 spans 13 residues. Written as DNA, the CDR3 is TGCAGCGTTATCACAGGGGAGTACACTGAAGCTTTCTTT. This sequence encodes CSVITGEYTEAFF.

The chain joins TRBV10-1 to TRBJ1-5, with a tentative D call TRBD1 (5 bases). The CDR3 consists of 15 residues. Trimming took 7 bases from V and 7 from J, leaving 20 bases between them. CDR1 WNHNN and CDR2 SYGVQD come from the germline V gene (reference sequence). CDR3 sequence reads: CASNEFGDFNQPQHF. In DNA form, the CDR3 reads TGCGCCAGCAACGAATTTGGGGACTTCAACCAGCCCCAGCATTTT.

The genes are TRBV15 and TRBJ1-2; TRBD1 matches 8 bases. J gave up 1 base and V 4 bases, and 5 bases lay outside the gene matches. The CDR3 sequence is 15 residues long. Germline-derived CDR1 and CDR2 are LNHNV and YYDKDF (reference sequence). CDR3 in amino acids: CATSTEQGGNYGYTF. CDR3 in DNA: TGTGCCACCAGCACGGAACAGGGGGGTAACTATGGCTACACCTTC.

The chain uses TRBV12-3 or TRBV12-4 and TRBJ2-7, with TRBD2 matching over 12 bases. After removal of 4 bases from V and 12 bases from J, the junction contained 16 bases not matched to a gene. There are 16 residues in the CDR3. In DNA, the CDR3 is TGTGCCAGCAGTTCAGGACTAGCGGGACAGCAATACAAGCGGTACTTC. It is translated as CASSSGLAGQQYKRYF.

The chain links TRBV15 to TRBJ2-7; D is unclear. CDR1 LNHNV and CDR2 YYDKDF come from the germline V gene (reference sequence). The V end lost 3 bases, the J end lost 0 bases, and 3 bases lay between the germline ends. There are 12 residues in the CDR3. The CDR3 sequence is CATSSDSYEQYF. As DNA, the CDR3 is TGTGCCACCAGCAGTGACTCCTACGAGCAGTACTTC. Complete variable domain (other parts from reference TRBV15 and TRBJ2-7): DAMVIQNPRYQVTQFGKPVTLSCSQTLNHNVMYWYQQKSSQAPKLLFHYYDKDFNNEADTPDNFQSRRPNTSFCFLDIRSPGLGDTAMYLCATSSDSYEQYFGPGTRLTVT.

The rearrangement joins TRBV11-2 to TRBJ1-2; 9 bases fit TRBD1. Germline V gene data show CDR1 as SGHAT and CDR2 as FQNNGV. The length of the CDR3 is 13 residues. With V trimmed by 6 bases and J by 8 bases, 7 bases remained unmatched. CDR3 in DNA: TGTGCCAGCAGTCAAACAGGGGGCCCCGGCTACACCTTC. Protein: CASSQTGGPGYTF.

This clonotype showed up many times. V gene TRBV2 combines with J gene TRBJ2-7; unclear D gene. This CDR3 region has 14 residues. The ends were cut back, 2 bases at V and 5 bases at J, with 13 bases in the middle. Germline-derived CDR1 and CDR2 are SNHLY and FYNNEI. The CDR3 here is CASSERPAGDEQYF. In DNA, the CDR3 is TGTGCCAGCAGTGAACGGCCTGCCGGAGACGAGCAGTACTTC.

This clonotype appeared a single time. A read error may produce the germline difference seen at one junction end. This chain connects TRBV10-3 to TRBJ2-7, with D unresolved. The germline CDR1 and CDR2 sequences are ENHRY and SYGVKD. The CDR3 extends over 12 amino acids. This chain's CDR3 is CASSYDDYEQYF. CDR3 nucleotide sequence: TGTGCCAGCAGTTACGATGACTACGAGCAGTACTTC.

V is TRBV2 and J is TRBJ1-4; 8 bases fit TRBD1. The CDR3 contains 16 residues. The germline CDR1 and CDR2 sequences are SNHLY and FYNNEI. The trim removed 4 bases at V and 5 bases at J, leaving 9 bases unmatched. The CDR3 DNA reads TGTGCCAGCAGTGGGGCAGGGGGCAGCGAAAATGAAAAACTGTTTTTT. Translation: CASSGAGGSENEKLFF.

Ten or more counts support this clonotype. V gene TRBV29-1 combines with J gene TRBJ2-2; D not resolved. V lost 2 bases and J 1 base, leaving 14 bases between the germline ends. The germline gives CDR1 SQVTM, CDR2 ANQGSEA. There are 16 residues in the CDR3. Written as DNA, the CDR3 is TGCAGCGTTGAATTACGAGGACCGAAGAACACCGGGGAGCTGTTTTTT. This codes for CSVELRGPKNTGELFF.

V gene TRBV11-3 combines with J gene TRBJ2-5, with D possibly being TRBD2 (7 bases). Between the trimmed V and J ends, which lost 0 bases and 1 base, there was a span of 15 bases. Germline CDR1 reads SGHNT; CDR2 reads YENEEA. This CDR3 has 17 residues. The CDR3 DNA reads TGTGCCAGCAGCTTAGATGGGAGGGAAGGGGGCCAAGAGACCCAGTACTTC. It encodes CASSLDGREGGQETQYF.

This clonotype was detected only once. This chain links TRBV9 with TRBJ1-2, with D unclear. V lost 4 bases and J lost 1, with 14 bases in between. The CDR3 is 15 residues long. Germline V gives CDR1 SGDLS, CDR2 YYNGEE. The CDR3 DNA reads TGTGCCAGCAGCCCAGATCCTCGAGATAACTATGGCTACACCTTC. Protein sequence: CASSPDPRDNYGYTF.

This sequence joins TRBV29-1 and TRBJ2-1, with 14 bases that match TRBD2. The CDR3 is 15 residues long. V gave up 5 bases and J gave up 4 bases; unmatched junction bases: 4. Germline CDR1 and CDR2: SQVTM and ANQGSEA. CDR3 sequence (DNA): TGCAGCGTTAGACTAGCGGGAGGGTTATACAATGAGCAGTTCTTC. As protein: CSVRLAGGLYNEQFF.

The V call is TRBV15, the J call TRBJ1-2; no clear D. Germline CDR1 reads LNHNV; CDR2 reads YYDKDF (reference sequence). The V end was cut by 2 bases, the J end by 5 bases, with 15 bases between. The CDR3 is made up of 15 amino acids. The CDR3 coding sequence is TGTGCCACCAGCAGAACAGAAACAGATTGGTATGGCTACACCTTC. Protein sequence: CATSRTETDWYGYTF.

The CDR3 sequence: CAISDSQETGATEAFF. DNA for the CDR3: TGTGCCATCAGTGATAGCCAAGAGACAGGCGCTACTGAAGCTTTCTTT. J is TRBJ1-1 and V is TRBV10-3, with D possibly matching TRBD1 (6 bases). The CDR3 extends over 16 amino acids. The V end lost 3 bases, the J end lost 5 bases, and 19 bases lay between the germline ends. Germline CDR1 ENHRY, CDR2 SYGVKD.